These 7 T cell receptor beta chains came from one sample sequenced in a study of early T cells in non-severe SARS-CoV-2 infection. TCRdb fed the 5' RACE reads into MiXCR, producing one record per CDR3 protein. Of some 85,000 distinct CDR3 sequences listed, about an eighth were seen once; the top ten hold over 1.2%. Sequencing was carried out using whole blood. The source of these receptors is an adult who was a healthcare worker with PCR-confirmed SARS-CoV-2 infection or an uninfected control (not recorded which).

The V call is TRBV20-1, the J call TRBJ2-7, with 7 bases aligning to TRBD1. Germline V gives CDR1 DFQATT, CDR2 SNEGSKA (reference sequence). The CDR3 is 14 amino acids. V dropped 1 base and J dropped 0; count of bases not matched to a gene: 3. This CDR3 reads CSARAAGGSYEQYF. In DNA, the CDR3 is TGCAGTGCTAGAGCTGCAGGGGGCTCCTACGAGCAGTACTTC.

This clonotype was detected a few times. CDR3 in DNA: TGTGCCAGCAGCTCTCGTCCCCAGGGTCGCGGCACTGAAGCTTTCTTT. Encoded protein: CASSSRPQGRGTEAFF. The chain links TRBV21-1 to TRBJ1-1; whether TRBD1, the table's D call, matches the DNA was not checked. TRBV21-1 is marked as a pseudogene. This CDR3 comprises 16 residues.

The chain is built from TRBV12-3 or TRBV12-4 and TRBJ2-7, with 10 bases fitting TRBD2. V shed 1 base, J shed 3 bases, and the junction held 9 bases outside the gene matches. The CDR3 consists of 17 residues. The CDR3 DNA reads TGTGCCAGCAGTTTAGGTCGCCTAGCGGGGGCCCACTACGAGCAGTACTTC. Translating gives CASSLGRLAGAHYEQYF.

The rearrangement joins TRBV7-2 to TRBJ2-1, with a weak D call TRBD2 (5 bases). The CDR3 consists of 14 residues. Germline V CDR1 and CDR2: SGHTA, FQGNSA. The V end lost 2 bases, the J end lost 6 bases, and 11 bases lay between the germline ends. CDR3 nucleotide sequence: TGTGCCAGCAGCTTAAGCGGAACCTTCAATGAGCAGTTCTTC. Translating it yields CASSLSGTFNEQFF.

This sequence joins TRBV2 and TRBJ2-1; 8 nucleotides line up with TRBD1. CDR1 and CDR2 (germline): SNHLY, FYNNEI. The CDR3 runs 15 residues. V shed 6 bases and J 2 bases; nucleotides not matched to a gene: 6. The CDR3, as DNA: TGTGCCAGCAGGGAGACAGGGGCCCCCTACAATGAGCAGTTCTTC. Its translation: CASRETGAPYNEQFF.

For the CDR3, the DNA is TGTGCCAGCAGTAGGGACTTAACGGAGACCCAGTACTTC. This sequence encodes CASSRDLTETQYF. The V call is TRBV6-4, the J call TRBJ2-5; perhaps TRBD2 as D (6 bases). The germline V gene encodes CDR1 MRHNA and CDR2 SNTAGT. V was trimmed by 5 bases and J by 5 bases, leaving 12 bases between them. This CDR3 has 13 amino acids.

This clonotype was seen repeatedly, ten times or more. The chain has TRBV5-1 and TRBJ2-3; 8 positions match TRBD2. Germline values: CDR1 SGHRS, CDR2 YFSETQ. The CDR3 is 16 amino acids. The V and J ends lost 4 bases and 2 bases, in that order; junction bases with no gene match: 9. As DNA, the CDR3 is TGCGCCAGCAGCCCGCTCGGGGGGGCTAACACAGATACGCAGTATTTT. It is translated as CASSPLGGANTDTQYF.